This TCR beta chain stems from a study of response to subunit inactivated influenza vaccine. TCRdb re-called the RT-PCR reads through MiXCR, storing one row per CDR3 protein. The sample yields 300,000 to 350,000 distinct CDR3 sequences, 20% to 25% seen once. The CDR3 contains 14 residues. Per the germline V gene, CDR1 is SGHRS and CDR2 is YFSETQ. The J segment lost 3 bases and the V segment lost 2 bases, leaving 4 bases of the junction unmatched. The source material was PBMCs from blood, sampled approximately 22 months after vaccination. The sequence was obtained from a man aged 50-75 years who received an inactivated influenza vaccine. The V and J genes are TRBV5-1 and TRBJ2-5; 7 positions match TRBD1. The CDR3 is CASSFGTEKETQYF. The CDR3 DNA reads as TGCGCCAGCAGCTTCGGGACAGAGAAAGAGACCCAGTACTTC.